Listed here are 19 T cell receptor beta chains from one sample, sequenced in a study of regulatory T cells in long-lasting Graves disease (dated by TCRdb to the early 2020s). Reading the label with the study, this specimen's time point is: persistent/refractory GD, antithyroid drugs over 5 years with positive TRAb. RNA was extracted from PBMCs in TRIzol for both TCR sequencing and RNA sequencing. Library generation was performed with multiplex PCR. TCRdb names Illumina HiSeq 4000 as the instrument used. CDR3 regions were amplified by Arm-PCR with iRepertoire HTBI primers to construct TCR beta libraries. TCRdb reran the public reads through fastp at Q25 and MiXCR, keeping productive beta chains. Each entry is one CDR3 protein sequence, shown with its most common DNA and genes. This sample has under 350,000 distinct CDR3 sequences in its table, and roughly 21% of those were observed once. The ten most abundant clones make up 56% of the sample.

The sequenced sample was peripheral blood mononuclear cells (PBMCs), obtained when the disease was refractory, from a patient treated with antithyroid drugs. The receptors come from a female donor with Graves disease.

As to this clonotype: A much larger clone sits a single nucleotide away, making a read error possible. The chain uses TRBV28 and TRBJ1-2; D ambiguous. Per the germline V gene, CDR1 is MDHEN and CDR2 is SYDVKM. V lost 2 bases and J lost 4, with 8 bases in between. CDR3 size: 13 residues. CDR3 DNA sequence: TGTGCCAGCAGTTTACAGCTTCCCTATGGCTACACCTTC. Its protein product is CASSLQLPYGYTF.

The chain has TRBV4-3 and TRBJ2-2; 9 nucleotides align to TRBD1. V was pared by 4 bases and J by 10 bases, with 16 bases of the junction left unmatched. CDR1 and CDR2 (germline): LGHNA, YSLEER. CDR3 length: 17 amino acids. Here the CDR3 DNA reads TGCGCCAGCAGCCTGATCACCGGGACAGGGTCCCCCCCGGAGCTGTTTTTT. This encodes CASSLITGTGSPPELFF.

The chain is built from TRBV12-3 or TRBV12-4 and TRBJ2-3, with D possibly matching TRBD1 (6 bases). V gave up 5 bases and J gave up 5 bases, with 11 bases separating them. The CDR3 contains 13 residues. The CDR3 spells CASSKGQKDTQYF. The CDR3 DNA sequence: TGTGCCAGCAGTAAAGGACAGAAAGATACGCAGTATTTT.

Written as DNA, the CDR3 is TGTGCCAGCAGTTTAGGGGGGACTATACAAGAGACCCAGTACTTC. Its translation: CASSLGGTIQETQYF. The chain has TRBV12-3 or TRBV12-4 and TRBJ2-5, with 7 bases lining up with TRBD2. J gave up 2 bases and V 1 base, and 4 bases lay outside the gene matches. This CDR3 spans 15 amino acids.

A note on this clonotype: Since a much larger clone is just one base distant, this may be a read error. The chain combines TRBV7-8 with TRBJ2-7, with a weak D call TRBD2 (5 bases). CDR1 SGHVS and CDR2 FQNEAQ come from the germline V gene. The length of the CDR3 is 16 residues. The CDR3 here is CASSLVGGELRYERYF. In DNA, the CDR3 is TGTGCCAGCAGCTTAGTGGGTGGGGAGTTAAGGTACGAGCGGTACTTC.

This clonotype was detected a few times. The rearrangement joins TRBV6-1 to TRBJ1-4; unclear D gene. This CDR3 region has 17 residues. Trimming removed 0 bases at V and 4 bases at J, with 15 bases between. CDR1 and CDR2 from the germline V gene are MNHNS and SASEGT. This chain's CDR3 is CASSEASTRGGNEKLFF. Here the CDR3 DNA reads TGTGCCAGCAGTGAAGCGTCCACGCGGGGAGGTAATGAAAAACTGTTTTTT.

CDR3 bases: TGCAGTGCTAGAGAGGTTGAAACTGAAGCTTTCTTT. This translates into CSAREVETEAFF. This chain joins TRBV20-1 and TRBJ1-1, with D unresolved. V was trimmed by 0 bases and J by 5 bases, leaving 7 bases between them. Germline CDR1 and CDR2: DFQATT and SNEGSKA (reference sequence). The CDR3 is 12 residues long.

This rearrangement joins TRBV6-1 to TRBJ2-5; 8 positions agree with TRBD2. Germline CDR1 is MNHNS and CDR2 is SASEGT. This CDR3 has 14 residues. The trim removed 6 bases at V and 1 base at J, leaving 4 bases unmatched. This CDR3 reads CASRALAAQETQYF. CDR3 nucleotide sequence: TGTGCCAGCAGAGCACTAGCGGCCCAAGAGACCCAGTACTTC.

Regarding this clonotype: A much larger clonotype is one base distant, so this may be a read error. The chain is built from TRBV7-2 and TRBJ1-2; possible D gene TRBD1, 6 bases. The CDR3 is 13 amino acids. Germline-derived CDR1 and CDR2 are SGHTA and FQGNSA. The DNA of the CDR3 is TGTGTCAGCAGCTTACCTGGGGGCGCTGGCTACACCTTC. Residues: CVSSLPGGAGYTF.

There are a few counts of this clonotype. The gene calls are TRBV7-2 and TRBJ1-6; 8 bases line up with TRBD1. This CDR3 spans 16 amino acids. Looked up from germline, CDR1 is SGHTA and CDR2 is FQGNSA. V shed 4 bases, J shed 7 bases, and the junction held 9 bases outside the gene matches. The CDR3 bases are TGTGCCAGCAGCTCTGAGACCGGGACAGGCAATTCACCCCTCCACTTT. Translating it yields CASSSETGTGNSPLHF.

The V and J genes are TRBV5-8 and TRBJ1-1; D is unresolved. Looked up from germline, CDR1 is SGHTS and CDR2 is YDEGEE. This CDR3 has 15 amino acids. V was shortened by 4 bases and J by 1 base, with 14 bases between the two germline ends. As DNA, the CDR3 is TGTGCCAGCAGCGTCATGATGGCAGCGAACACTGAAGCTTTCTTT. Protein: CASSVMMAANTEAFF. The complete variable domain, with remaining parts taken from reference TRBV5-8 and TRBJ1-1, reads EAGVTQSPTHLIKTRGQQATLRCSPISGHTSVYWYQQALGLGLQFLLWYDEGEERNRGNFPPRFSGRQFPNYSSELNVNALELEDSALYLCASSVMMAANTEAFFGQGTRLTVV.

This clonotype has a count of ten or more. V usage is TRBV28 and J usage is TRBJ2-4; 7 positions agree with TRBD1. This CDR3 has 14 amino acids. V trimming: 3 bases; J trimming: 6 bases; junction bases outside the gene matches: 5. Germline V lookup: CDR1 MDHEN, CDR2 SYDVKM. The CDR3 coding sequence is TGTGCCAGCAGTTTGGGGGACAGACGAAACATTCAGTACTTC. This codes for CASSLGDRRNIQYF.

This clonotype was seen ten or more times. J is TRBJ2-5 and V is TRBV11-2; D is ambiguous. With 0 bases removed from V and 1 base from J, the gap between germline ends came to 6 bases. Germline loops: CDR1 SGHAT, CDR2 FQNNGV. This CDR3 contains 14 residues. The CDR3 region has the DNA TGTGCCAGCAGCTTAGACTGGTCCCAAGAGACCCAGTACTTC. This encodes CASSLDWSQETQYF.

This chain joins TRBV19 and TRBJ2-7; D is perhaps TRBD1 (6 bases). The CDR3 runs 13 residues. The ends were cut back, 2 bases at V and 7 bases at J, with 12 bases in the middle. In germline, CDR1 is LNHDA, CDR2 SQIVND (reference sequence). The CDR3 spells CASSISTGSEQYF. As DNA, the CDR3 is TGTGCCAGTAGTATATCCACAGGGTCTGAGCAGTACTTC.

This clonotype showed up just a few times. It differs at one base from a far larger clone, so likely a read error. CDR3 sequence reads: CATSETGVGGNIQYF. CDR3 sequence (DNA): TGTGCCACCAGCGAAACGGGGGTAGGGGGGAACATTCAGTACTTC. V gene TRBV11-2 combines with J gene TRBJ2-4; the D gene could be TRBD1 or TRBD2 (6 bases each). This CDR3 region has 15 residues. Germline-derived CDR1 and CDR2 are SGHAT and FQNNGV.

This clonotype was found many times. This chain uses TRBV2 with TRBJ1-2; tentative D call: TRBD1 (5 bases). The CDR3 loop spans 13 amino acids. CDR1 is SNHLY and CDR2 is FYNNEI in the germline V gene. Trimming stripped 4 bases from V and 4 bases from J, with 10 bases between. The DNA of the CDR3 is TGTGCCAGCAGTGTGGGGCAGGTCTATGGCTACACCTTC. Encoded protein: CASSVGQVYGYTF. The full variable domain, completed using reference TRBV2 and TRBJ1-2, is EPEVTQTPSHQVTQMGQEVILRCVPISNHLYFYWYRQILGQKVEFLVSFYNNEISEKSEIFDDQFSVERPDGSNFTLKIRSTKLEDSAMYFCASSVGQVYGYTFGSGTRLTVV.

The chain is built from TRBV5-1 and TRBJ2-7, with 12 nucleotides matching TRBD2. The CDR3 runs 13 residues. Germline CDR1 is SGHRS and CDR2 is YFSETQ. Trimming at V came to 5 bases and at J to 6 bases, leaving 3 bases not matched to a gene. CDR3 nucleotide sequence: TGCGCCAGCAGGACTAGCGGGAGTGTCGAGCAGTACTTC. This sequence encodes CASRTSGSVEQYF.

As for this clonotype: Relative to the germline gene, one junction end is altered; a read error may explain this. The V gene is TRBV20-1, the J gene TRBJ2-7; 10 bases fit TRBD2. The CDR3 has 14 amino acids. The germline V gene has CDR1 DFQATT and CDR2 SNEGSKA (reference sequence). The CDR3 DNA sequence: TGCAGTGCCTCGGGACTAGCGCCAACCTACGAGCGGTACTTC. Translating gives CSASGLAPTYERYF.

There are a few counts of this clonotype. V usage is TRBV7-3 and J usage is TRBJ2-5; 9 bases are shared with TRBD2. Germline CDR1 and CDR2: SGHTA and FQGTGA. Germline trimming cut 5 bases from V and 3 bases from J; bases unmatched to any gene: 1. The CDR3 spans 13 residues. The CDR3 DNA reads as TGTGCCAGCAGCCGGACTAGCGAAGAGACCCAGTACTTC. It encodes CASSRTSEETQYF.